These T cell receptor beta chains were read from a single sample in a study of CD8+ T cells in alopecia areata. The table came from immunoSEQ multiplex PCR; TCRdb's copy has only in-frame clones and leaves some out. The sample lists fewer than 250,000 clones, around 60% seen once, with 0.65% to 0.7% in the top ten. Sequenced material: CD4+ T cells sorted from blood, taken at week 4, from a patient treated with tofacitinib. These receptors originate from a human donor with alopecia areata. Each CDR3 is given with its conserved first and last residue. A D gene is named only where the DNA matches it firmly. Expanded clones get a size class; other rows say once, few or many, or leave the size out.

DNA: TGCAGCGTTGGACCGGGGGGCACAGATACGCAGTATTTT
CDR3: CSVGPGGTDTQYF
D: .
size: .
V: TRBV29-1
J: TRBJ2-3

DNA: TGTGCCAGCAGCCAACGGGAGCGGACAGATACGCAGTATTTT
CDR3: CASSQRERTDTQYF
D: .
size: .
V: TRBV4-2
J: TRBJ2-3

DNA: TGCGCCAGCAGCCAAGACGGCATCGCGGCTAATGAAAAACTGTTTTTT
CDR3: CASSQDGIAANEKLFF
D: .
size: few
V: TRBV4-1
J: TRBJ1-4

DNA: TGCGCCAGCAGCCAAGTGAGGGTTTCTGGAAACACCATATATTTT
CDR3: CASSQVRVSGNTIYF
D: .
size: .
V: TRBV4-1
J: TRBJ1-3

DNA: TGTGCCTGGAATCAGCGGGAGGAGAATGAGCAGTTCTTC
CDR3: CAWNQREENEQFF
D: TRBD2
size: .
V: TRBV30
J: TRBJ2-1

DNA: TGTGCCAGCAGCTTAGTGAGGGGAGCCTACGAGCAGTACTTC
CDR3: CASSLVRGAYEQYF
D: .
size: .
V: TRBV11-2
J: TRBJ2-7

DNA: TGTGCCAGCAGTTTAGAGGGGATTGGCTACAATGAGCAGTTCTTC
CDR3: CASSLEGIGYNEQFF
D: .
size: .
V: TRBV27
J: TRBJ2-1

DNA: TGTGCCTGGAGTCTGGCGGGAGGGATCCACGAGCAGTACTTC
CDR3: CAWSLAGGIHEQYF
D: TRBD2
size: .
V: TRBV30
J: TRBJ2-7

DNA: TGTGCCAGCAGCCCCATCACAGATACGCAGTATTTT
CDR3: CASSPITDTQYF
D: .
size: once
V: TRBV11-2
J: TRBJ2-3

DNA: TGTGCCAGCAGTGCCAGACAGGGGGGCTTCAACGAGCAGTACTTC
CDR3: CASSARQGGFNEQYF
D: TRBD1
size: .
V: TRBV25-1
J: TRBJ2-7

DNA: TGCAGCGTCCTACAGGACACCGGGGAGCTGTTTTTT
CDR3: CSVLQDTGELFF
D: .
size: few
V: TRBV29-1
J: TRBJ2-2

DNA: TGTGCCACCAGCTCCGGGACAGAGAGTTACAATGAGCAGTTCTTC
CDR3: CATSSGTESYNEQFF
D: TRBD1
size: .
V: TRBV15
J: TRBJ2-1

DNA: TGCCCCAGCAGCCTGGGACTAGCGAACACCGGGGAGCTGTTTTTT
CDR3: CPSSLGLANTGELFF
D: TRBD2
size: .
V: TRBV4-3
J: TRBJ2-2

DNA: TGTGCCATCAGTGAGTCCAGGGGGCCGGGAGAAGCTTTCTTT
CDR3: CAISESRGPGEAFF
D: TRBD1
size: .
V: TRBV10-3
J: TRBJ1-1

DNA: TGCGCCAGCAGCTTGACAGGGGTCACCGGGGAGCTGTTTTTT
CDR3: CASSLTGVTGELFF
D: TRBD1
size: .
V: TRBV5-1
J: TRBJ2-2

DNA: TGTGCCAGCAGTGAAGAAAGCGGGAGATACGGGGAGCTGTTTTTT
CDR3: CASSEESGRYGELFF
D: TRBD2
size: .
V: TRBV2
J: TRBJ2-2

DNA: TGTGCCAGCAGCTTAGTGGACAGGGTTCTCATTCAGTACTTC
CDR3: CASSLVDRVLIQYF
D: TRBD1
size: .
V: TRBV7-2
J: TRBJ2-4

DNA: TGTGCCAGCAGCCGCCACGGGACTAGCGGGAGTGGCTACGAGCAGTACTTC
CDR3: CASSRHGTSGSGYEQYF
D: TRBD2
size: few
V: TRBV4-2
J: TRBJ2-7

DNA: TGCGCCAGCAGTCGGGACAGGGGCGAACGGGACGCTTTCTTT
CDR3: CASSRDRGERDAFF
D: TRBD1
size: .
V: TRBV5-1
J: TRBJ1-1

DNA: TGCAGCGTTGAAGAGGCGGTTCGGACTGGGGAGCTGTTTTTT
CDR3: CSVEEAVRTGELFF
D: .
size: .
V: TRBV29-1
J: TRBJ2-2

DNA: TGTGCCAGCAGCTTACTCGGAGAAGTTGACTACGAGCAGTACTTC
CDR3: CASSLLGEVDYEQYF
D: .
size: .
V: TRBV11-1
J: TRBJ2-7

DNA: TGTGCCAGCGGGGGGACTGGCAACTCCTACGAGCAGTACTTC
CDR3: CASGGTGNSYEQYF
D: .
size: .
V: TRBV25-1
J: TRBJ2-7

DNA: TGTGCCAGCTCACCAACTAGCGGGCAAGAGACCCAGTACTTC
CDR3: CASSPTSGQETQYF
D: TRBD2
size: .
V: TRBV18
J: TRBJ2-5

DNA: TGCAGTGCAGGGGCCCTAAACATTCAGTACTTC
CDR3: CSAGALNIQYF
D: .
size: .
V: TRBV20-1
J: TRBJ2-4

DNA: TGCGCCAGCAGCTCGGGGTTGGGGAAGGCCTTC
CDR3: CASSSGLGKAF
D: .
size: few
V: TRBV5-1
J: TRBJ1-2

DNA: TGTGCCAGCAGCGCCAACTGGGGGCTCAATGAGCAGTTCTTC
CDR3: CASSANWGLNEQFF
D: .
size: few
V: TRBV11-2
J: TRBJ2-1

DNA: TGCGCCAGCAGCCAAGAGTGGGCTGGAGGCTCCTACGAGCAGTACTTC
CDR3: CASSQEWAGGSYEQYF
D: .
size: .
V: TRBV4-3
J: TRBJ2-7

DNA: TGCGCCAGCAGCCAAGGGACGGTTAAAGAGACCCAGTACTTC
CDR3: CASSQGTVKETQYF
D: .
size: .
V: TRBV4-3
J: TRBJ2-5

DNA: TGCAGCGTTGAAGGAACTAGCGGGAGAAACTACGAGCAGTACTTC
CDR3: CSVEGTSGRNYEQYF
D: TRBD2
size: .
V: TRBV29-1
J: TRBJ2-7

DNA: TGCAGCGTTGACGAAGAGGGCTACACCTTC
CDR3: CSVDEEGYTF
D: .
size: .
V: TRBV29-1
J: TRBJ1-2

DNA: TGTGCCAGCAGTGCTCTGACAGAAAACTATGGCTACACCTTC
CDR3: CASSALTENYGYTF
D: .
size: .
V: TRBV25-1
J: TRBJ1-2

DNA: TGCGCCAGCAGCCCAGGGACAGGGGGCTACAATGAGCAGTTCTTC
CDR3: CASSPGTGGYNEQFF
D: TRBD1
size: few
V: TRBV5-1
J: TRBJ2-1

DNA: TGTGCCAGCAGCCTGAACCAAGAGACCCAGTACTTC
CDR3: CASSLNQETQYF
D: .
size: .
V: TRBV7-2
J: TRBJ2-5

DNA: TGCAGCGTTGAGGGGACTAGCGGGGGCATAGAGCAGTTCTTC
CDR3: CSVEGTSGGIEQFF
D: TRBD2
size: .
V: TRBV29-1
J: TRBJ2-1

DNA: TGCAGCGTGAGGGGCCCGGGGGACACTGAAGCTTTCTTT
CDR3: CSVRGPGDTEAFF
D: .
size: .
V: TRBV29-1
J: TRBJ1-1

DNA: TGCGCCAGCAGCCAAGATCCCCGTACAAATGAAAAACTGTTTTTT
CDR3: CASSQDPRTNEKLFF
D: .
size: few
V: TRBV4-3
J: TRBJ1-4

DNA: TGTGCCAGCAGCTTAGGCCCCTACAATGAGCAGTTCTTC
CDR3: CASSLGPYNEQFF
D: .
size: .
V: TRBV11-2
J: TRBJ2-1

DNA: TGCAGCGGGAGACAGGACAGATTCGCGAACACCGGGGAGCTGTTTTTT
CDR3: CSGRQDRFANTGELFF
D: .
size: once
V: TRBV29-1
J: TRBJ2-2

DNA: TGCGCCAGCAGCCAAGACAGGGGAACTTACGAGCAGTACTTC
CDR3: CASSQDRGTYEQYF
D: .
size: .
V: TRBV4-1
J: TRBJ2-7

DNA: TGCAGCGCCCACGGGGCTGGAGCCAACGTCCTGACTTTC
CDR3: CSAHGAGANVLTF
D: .
size: few
V: TRBV29-1
J: TRBJ2-6

DNA: TGTGCCAGCAGCTCCACAGTCCAGACTCGCGCCATGGAGACCCAGTACTTC
CDR3: CASSSTVQTRAMETQYF
D: .
size: .
V: TRBV5-5
J: TRBJ2-5

DNA: TGTGCCAGCTTAGCGGGGGGCACAGATACGCAGTATTTT
CDR3: CASLAGGTDTQYF
D: TRBD2
size: .
V: TRBV2
J: TRBJ2-3

DNA: TGTGCCAGCAGTTTAACTCCCGGGCTAGCGGGAGTCCCTACGCAGTATTTT
CDR3: CASSLTPGLAGVPTQYF
D: TRBD2
size: .
V: TRBV27
J: TRBJ2-3

DNA: TGTGCCAGCTCATACCGAGGGGGACTTGATGGTGAAAAACTGTTTTTT
CDR3: CASSYRGGLDGEKLFF
D: .
size: .
V: TRBV18
J: TRBJ1-4

DNA: TGTGCCAGCAGCCCTCAGCTGTATGGCTACACCTTC
CDR3: CASSPQLYGYTF
D: .
size: .
V: TRBV28
J: TRBJ1-2

DNA: TGTGCCAGCAGCCCCAGAGGGGGGCTAGGCGAGCAGTACTTC
CDR3: CASSPRGGLGEQYF
D: .
size: .
V: TRBV9
J: TRBJ2-7

DNA: TGTGCCTGGAGTTTAGCGGTAAGGAACAATGAGCAGTTCTTC
CDR3: CAWSLAVRNNEQFF
D: .
size: .
V: TRBV30
J: TRBJ2-1

DNA: TGCAGCTATAGCGGATTGTACCAAGAGACCCAGTACTTC
CDR3: CSYSGLYQETQYF
D: .
size: .
V: TRBV29-1
J: TRBJ2-5

DNA: TGTGCCAGCAGCCAAACCGGGGGGAACCCAAACGAAGAGCAGTTCTTC
CDR3: CASSQTGGNPNEEQFF
D: TRBD2
size: .
V: TRBV14
J: TRBJ2-1

DNA: TGTGCCAGCAGCTCCCTCCCCGCTCGGGATGAGCAGTTCTTC
CDR3: CASSSLPARDEQFF
D: .
size: .
V: TRBV7-2
J: TRBJ2-1

DNA: TGTGCCAGCAGCCTAACCCCCGGGACGGGTCCAGGAGGAAAACTGTTTTTT
CDR3: CASSLTPGTGPGGKLFF
D: .
size: few
V: TRBV4-2
J: TRBJ1-4

DNA: TGTGCCAGCAGCGCCCTCCCCGGTTTTCATGGCTACACCTTC
CDR3: CASSALPGFHGYTF
D: .
size: .
V: TRBV7-2
J: TRBJ1-2

DNA: TGTGCCTGGAGGAGGGAGTCAGGGGCAAACAATGAGCAGTTCTTC
CDR3: CAWRRESGANNEQFF
D: .
size: .
V: TRBV30
J: TRBJ2-1

DNA: TGTGCCAGCTCACCCTTGATGGGAAATGAGCAGTTCTTC
CDR3: CASSPLMGNEQFF
D: .
size: many
V: TRBV18
J: TRBJ2-1

DNA: TGCAGCGTTGAAAGGCCAGGCCACAATGAGCAGTTCTTC
CDR3: CSVERPGHNEQFF
D: .
size: few
V: TRBV29-1
J: TRBJ2-1

DNA: TGTGCCAGCAGCTTAAGTGGTAGCGGGTTAAGCTCCTACAATGAGCAGTTCTTC
CDR3: CASSLSGSGLSSYNEQFF
D: TRBD2
size: .
V: TRBV7-2
J: TRBJ2-1

DNA: TGCAGCGTTGAGGTATCCTACGAGCAGTACTTC
CDR3: CSVEVSYEQYF
D: .
size: .
V: TRBV29-1
J: TRBJ2-7

DNA: TGTGCCAGCAGTTTATCCCGACTAGGGAAAAACATTCAGTACTTC
CDR3: CASSLSRLGKNIQYF
D: .
size: once
V: TRBV27
J: TRBJ2-4

DNA: TGTGCCTGGAGGACACGGGGGGGGAGCGAGCAGTACTTC
CDR3: CAWRTRGGSEQYF
D: TRBD2
size: few
V: TRBV30
J: TRBJ2-7

DNA: TGTGCCAGCAGTTCGACGACAGCCCTAAGTCGGCCCCAGCATTTT
CDR3: CASSSTTALSRPQHF
D: .
size: few
V: TRBV6-6
J: TRBJ1-5